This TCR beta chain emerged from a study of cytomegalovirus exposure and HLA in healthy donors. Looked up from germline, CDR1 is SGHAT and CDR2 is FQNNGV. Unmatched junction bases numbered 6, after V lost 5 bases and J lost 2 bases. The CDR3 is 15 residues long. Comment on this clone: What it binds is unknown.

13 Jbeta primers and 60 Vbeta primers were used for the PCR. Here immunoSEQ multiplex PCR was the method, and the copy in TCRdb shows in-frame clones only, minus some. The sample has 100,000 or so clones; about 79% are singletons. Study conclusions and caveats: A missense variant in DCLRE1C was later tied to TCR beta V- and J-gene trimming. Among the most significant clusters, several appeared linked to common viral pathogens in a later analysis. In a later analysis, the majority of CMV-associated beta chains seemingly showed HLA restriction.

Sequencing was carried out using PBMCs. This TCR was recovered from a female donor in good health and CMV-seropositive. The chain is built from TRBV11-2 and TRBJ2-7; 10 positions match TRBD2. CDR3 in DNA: TGTGCCAGCAGCGACGGGACTAGCGAGACCTACGAGCAGTACTTC. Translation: CASSDGTSETYEQYF.